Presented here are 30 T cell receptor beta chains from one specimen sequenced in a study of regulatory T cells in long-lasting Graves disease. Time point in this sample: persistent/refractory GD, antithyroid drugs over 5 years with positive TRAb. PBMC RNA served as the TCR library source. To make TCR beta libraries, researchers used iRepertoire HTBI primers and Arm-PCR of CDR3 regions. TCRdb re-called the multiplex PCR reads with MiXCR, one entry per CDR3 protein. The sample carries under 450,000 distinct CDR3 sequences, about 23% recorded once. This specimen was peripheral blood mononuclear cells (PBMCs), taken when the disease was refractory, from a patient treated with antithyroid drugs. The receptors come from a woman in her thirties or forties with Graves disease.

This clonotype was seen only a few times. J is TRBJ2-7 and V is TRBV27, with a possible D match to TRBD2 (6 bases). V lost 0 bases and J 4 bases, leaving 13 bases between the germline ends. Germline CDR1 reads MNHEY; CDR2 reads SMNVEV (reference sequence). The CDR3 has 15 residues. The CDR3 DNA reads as TGTGCCAGCAGTTTATCGCCCCTAGCGTTGTACGAGCAGTACTTC. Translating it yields CASSLSPLALYEQYF.

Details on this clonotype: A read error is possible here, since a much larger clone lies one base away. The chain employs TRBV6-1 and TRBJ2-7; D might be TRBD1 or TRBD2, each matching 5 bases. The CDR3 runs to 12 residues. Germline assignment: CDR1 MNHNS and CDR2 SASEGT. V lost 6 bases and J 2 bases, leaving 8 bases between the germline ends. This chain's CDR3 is CASSRDAYEQYF. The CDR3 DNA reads TGTGCCAGCAGCCGGGACGCCTACGAGCAGTACTTC.

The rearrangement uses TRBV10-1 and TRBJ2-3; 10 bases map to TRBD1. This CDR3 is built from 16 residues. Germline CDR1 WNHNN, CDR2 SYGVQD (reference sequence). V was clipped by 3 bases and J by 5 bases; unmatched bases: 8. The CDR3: CASSDSGTGEEDTQYF. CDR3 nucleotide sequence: TGCGCCAGCAGTGATTCCGGGACAGGGGAGGAAGATACGCAGTATTTT.

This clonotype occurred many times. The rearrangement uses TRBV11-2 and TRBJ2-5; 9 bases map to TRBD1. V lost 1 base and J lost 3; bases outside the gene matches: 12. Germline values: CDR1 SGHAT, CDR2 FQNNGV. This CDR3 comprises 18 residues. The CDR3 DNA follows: TGTGCCAGCAGCTTAGCTGGAGTGAGACAGGGGGTAAAAGAGACCCAGTACTTC. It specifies CASSLAGVRQGVKETQYF.

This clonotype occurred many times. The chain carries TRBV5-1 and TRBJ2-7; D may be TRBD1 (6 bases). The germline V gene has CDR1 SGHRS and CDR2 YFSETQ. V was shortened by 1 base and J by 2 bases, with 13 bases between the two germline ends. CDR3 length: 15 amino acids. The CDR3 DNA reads TGCGCCAGCAGCTTGTTTCAGGGGTTGACCTACGAGCAGTACTTC. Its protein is CASSLFQGLTYEQYF.

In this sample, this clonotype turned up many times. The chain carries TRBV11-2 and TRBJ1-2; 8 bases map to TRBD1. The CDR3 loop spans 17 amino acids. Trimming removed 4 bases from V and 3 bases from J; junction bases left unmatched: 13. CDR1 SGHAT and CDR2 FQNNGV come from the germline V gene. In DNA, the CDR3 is TGTGCCAGCAGCTCCCAGACAGGGGAAGCTTTCGACTATGGCTACACCTTC. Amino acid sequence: CASSSQTGEAFDYGYTF.

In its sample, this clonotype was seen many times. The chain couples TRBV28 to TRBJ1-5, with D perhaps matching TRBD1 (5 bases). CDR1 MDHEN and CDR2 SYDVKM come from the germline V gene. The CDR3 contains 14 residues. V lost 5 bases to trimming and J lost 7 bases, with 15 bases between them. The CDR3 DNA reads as TGTGCCAGCAGTCGACGGGGGGAGTACCAGCCCCAGCATTTT. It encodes CASSRRGEYQPQHF.

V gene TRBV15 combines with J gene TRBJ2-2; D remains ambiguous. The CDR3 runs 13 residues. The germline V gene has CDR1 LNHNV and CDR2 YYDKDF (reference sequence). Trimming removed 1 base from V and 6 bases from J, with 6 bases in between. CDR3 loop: CATSRVYSGELFF. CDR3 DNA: TGTGCCACCAGCAGAGTTTATTCCGGGGAGCTGTTTTTT.

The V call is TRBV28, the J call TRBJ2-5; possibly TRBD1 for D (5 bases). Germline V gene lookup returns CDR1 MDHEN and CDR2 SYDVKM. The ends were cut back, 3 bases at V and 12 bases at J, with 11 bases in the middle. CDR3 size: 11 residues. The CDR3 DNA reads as TGTGCCAGCAGTTTGTCTTCGGACAAGTACTTC. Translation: CASSLSSDKYF.

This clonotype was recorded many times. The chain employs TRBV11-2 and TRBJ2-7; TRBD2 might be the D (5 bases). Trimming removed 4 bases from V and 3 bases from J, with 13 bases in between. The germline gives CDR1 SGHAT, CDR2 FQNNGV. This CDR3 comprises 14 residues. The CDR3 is CASSSLRVNYEQYF. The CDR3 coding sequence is TGTGCCAGCAGCTCGTTGCGGGTAAACTACGAGCAGTACTTC.

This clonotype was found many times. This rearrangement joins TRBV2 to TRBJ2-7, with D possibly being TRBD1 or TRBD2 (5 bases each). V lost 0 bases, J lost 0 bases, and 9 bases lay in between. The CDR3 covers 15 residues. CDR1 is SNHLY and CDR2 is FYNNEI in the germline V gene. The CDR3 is CASSEAGESSYEQYF. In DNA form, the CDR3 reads TGTGCCAGCAGTGAAGCGGGGGAAAGCTCCTACGAGCAGTACTTC.

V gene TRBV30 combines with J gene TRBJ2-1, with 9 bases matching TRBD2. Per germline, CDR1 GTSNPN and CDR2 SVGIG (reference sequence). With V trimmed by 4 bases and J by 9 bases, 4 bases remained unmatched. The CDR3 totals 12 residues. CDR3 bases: TGTGCCTGGACTAGCGGGAATCGTGAGCAGTTCTTC. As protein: CAWTSGNREQFF.

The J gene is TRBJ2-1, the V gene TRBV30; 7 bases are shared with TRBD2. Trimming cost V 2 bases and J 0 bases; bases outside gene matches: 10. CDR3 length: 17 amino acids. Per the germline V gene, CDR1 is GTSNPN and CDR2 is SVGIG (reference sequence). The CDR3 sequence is CAWSLGASGSSYNEQFF. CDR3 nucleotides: TGTGCCTGGAGTCTTGGGGCTAGCGGCAGCTCCTACAATGAGCAGTTCTTC.

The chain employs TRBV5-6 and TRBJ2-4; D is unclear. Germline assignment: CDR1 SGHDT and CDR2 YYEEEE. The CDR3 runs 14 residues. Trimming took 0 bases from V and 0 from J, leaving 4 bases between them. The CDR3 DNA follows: TGTGCCAGCAGCTTGGAGGTAGCCAAAAACATTCAGTACTTC. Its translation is CASSLEVAKNIQYF. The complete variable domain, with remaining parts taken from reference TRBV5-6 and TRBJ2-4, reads DAGVTQSPTHLIKTRGQQVTLRCSPKSGHDTVSWYQQALGQGPQFIFQYYEEEERQRGNFPDRFSGHQFPNYSSELNVNALLLGDSALYLCASSLEVAKNIQYFGAGTRLSVL.

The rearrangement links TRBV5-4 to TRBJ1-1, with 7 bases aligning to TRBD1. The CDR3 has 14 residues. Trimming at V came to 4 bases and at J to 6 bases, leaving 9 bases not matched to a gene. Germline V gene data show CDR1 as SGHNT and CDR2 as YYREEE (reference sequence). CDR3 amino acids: CASSRRGGGPEAFF. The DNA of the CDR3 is TGTGCCAGCAGCCGCCGGGGAGGGGGCCCTGAAGCTTTCTTT.

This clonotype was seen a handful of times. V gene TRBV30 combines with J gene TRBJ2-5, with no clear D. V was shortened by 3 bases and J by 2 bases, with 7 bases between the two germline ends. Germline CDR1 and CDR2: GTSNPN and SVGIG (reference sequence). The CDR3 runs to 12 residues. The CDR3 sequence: CAWSRGQETQYF. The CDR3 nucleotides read TGTGCCTGGAGCCGAGGTCAAGAGACCCAGTACTTC.

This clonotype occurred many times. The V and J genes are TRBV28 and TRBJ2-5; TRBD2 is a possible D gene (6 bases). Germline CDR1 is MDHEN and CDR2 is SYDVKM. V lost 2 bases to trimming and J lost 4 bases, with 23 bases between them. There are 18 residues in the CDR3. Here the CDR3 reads CASSLEEWGRTHPETQYF. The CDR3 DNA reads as TGTGCCAGCAGTTTAGAGGAGTGGGGGAGGACCCACCCAGAGACCCAGTACTTC.

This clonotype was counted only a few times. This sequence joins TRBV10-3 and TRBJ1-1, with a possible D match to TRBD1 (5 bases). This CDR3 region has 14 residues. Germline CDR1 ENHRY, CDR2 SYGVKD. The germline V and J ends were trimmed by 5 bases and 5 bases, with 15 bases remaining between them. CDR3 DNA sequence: TGTGCCATCAGTTCTCTGGGGGGGGAAACTGAAGCTTTCTTT. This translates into CAISSLGGETEAFF.

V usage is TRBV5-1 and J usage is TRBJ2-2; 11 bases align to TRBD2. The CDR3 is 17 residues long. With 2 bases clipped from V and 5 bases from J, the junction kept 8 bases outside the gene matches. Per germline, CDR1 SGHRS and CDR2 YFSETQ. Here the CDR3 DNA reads TGCGCCAGCAGCTTACGTCTAGCGGGAGGAGGGACCGGGGAGCTGTTTTTT. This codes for CASSLRLAGGGTGELFF.

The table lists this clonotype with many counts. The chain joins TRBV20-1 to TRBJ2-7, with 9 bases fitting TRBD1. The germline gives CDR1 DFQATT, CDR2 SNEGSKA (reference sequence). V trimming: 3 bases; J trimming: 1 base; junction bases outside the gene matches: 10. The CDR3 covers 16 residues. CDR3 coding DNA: TGCAGTGCTAGGCTGGCCGGGACAGGGAAATCCTACGAGCAGTACTTC. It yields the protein CSARLAGTGKSYEQYF.

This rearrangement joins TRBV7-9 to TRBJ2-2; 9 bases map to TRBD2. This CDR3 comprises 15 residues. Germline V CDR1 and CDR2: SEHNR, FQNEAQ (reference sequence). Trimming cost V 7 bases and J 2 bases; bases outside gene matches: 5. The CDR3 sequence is CASTLAGVNTGELFF. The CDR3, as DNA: TGTGCCAGCACGTTAGCGGGAGTTAACACCGGGGAGCTGTTTTTT.

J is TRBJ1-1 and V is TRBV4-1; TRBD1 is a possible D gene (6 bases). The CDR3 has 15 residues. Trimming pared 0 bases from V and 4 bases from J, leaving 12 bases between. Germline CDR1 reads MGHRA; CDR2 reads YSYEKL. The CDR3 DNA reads TGCGCCAGCAGCCAAGAAAACAGGGCGGGCACTGAAGCTTTCTTT. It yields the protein CASSQENRAGTEAFF.

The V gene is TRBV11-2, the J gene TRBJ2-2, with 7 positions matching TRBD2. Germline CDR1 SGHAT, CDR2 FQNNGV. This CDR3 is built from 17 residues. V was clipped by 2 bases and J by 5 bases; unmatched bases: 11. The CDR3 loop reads CASSLRFQRDPTGELFF. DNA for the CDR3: TGTGCCAGCAGCTTAAGATTCCAGCGGGACCCGACCGGGGAGCTGTTTTTT. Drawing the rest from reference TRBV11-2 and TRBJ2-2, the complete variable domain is EAGVAQSPRYKIIEKRQSVAFWCNPISGHATLYWYQQILGQGPKLLIQFQNNGVVDDSQLPKDRFSAERLKGVDSTLKIQPAKLEDSAVYLCASSLRFQRDPTGELFFGEGSRLTVL.

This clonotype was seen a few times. The CDR3 spells CASSHRTGSYEQYF. DNA of the CDR3: TGTGCCAGCAGCCACCGAACTGGAAGTTACGAGCAGTACTTC. This rearrangement joins TRBV7-2 to TRBJ2-7; no clear D. The CDR3 has 14 residues. V was clipped by 5 bases and J by 4 bases, with 15 bases between them. CDR1 and CDR2 (germline): SGHTA, FQGNSA.

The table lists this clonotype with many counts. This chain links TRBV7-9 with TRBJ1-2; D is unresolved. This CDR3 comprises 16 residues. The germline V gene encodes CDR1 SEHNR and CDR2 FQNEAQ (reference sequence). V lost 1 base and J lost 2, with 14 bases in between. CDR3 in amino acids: CASSLGGQARNYGYTF. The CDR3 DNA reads TGTGCCAGCAGCTTAGGTGGGCAGGCCAGGAACTATGGCTACACCTTC.

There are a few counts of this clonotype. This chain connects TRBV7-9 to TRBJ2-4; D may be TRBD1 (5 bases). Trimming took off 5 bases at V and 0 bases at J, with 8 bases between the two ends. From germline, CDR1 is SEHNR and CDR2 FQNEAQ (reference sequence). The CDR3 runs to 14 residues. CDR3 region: CASSVGLAKNIQYF. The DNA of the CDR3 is TGTGCCAGCAGCGTGGGGCTAGCCAAAAACATTCAGTACTTC.

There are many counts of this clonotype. CDR3 in DNA: TGTGCCAGCAGTTACGGGTTGGTGCCAACTAATGAAAAACTGTTTTTT. Translating it yields CASSYGLVPTNEKLFF. The J gene is TRBJ1-4, the V gene TRBV6-9; D gene uncertain. Germline CDR1 and CDR2: MNHGY and SVAAGI. With 3 bases removed from V and 0 bases from J, the gap between germline ends came to 11 bases. The CDR3 has 16 residues.

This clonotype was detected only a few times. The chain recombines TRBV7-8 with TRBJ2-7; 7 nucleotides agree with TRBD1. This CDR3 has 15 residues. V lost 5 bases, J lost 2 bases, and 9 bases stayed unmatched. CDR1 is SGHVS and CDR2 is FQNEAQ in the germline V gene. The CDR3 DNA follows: TGTGCCAGCAGCCCAACCCCGACAGGGCCCTACGAGCAGTACTTC. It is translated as CASSPTPTGPYEQYF.

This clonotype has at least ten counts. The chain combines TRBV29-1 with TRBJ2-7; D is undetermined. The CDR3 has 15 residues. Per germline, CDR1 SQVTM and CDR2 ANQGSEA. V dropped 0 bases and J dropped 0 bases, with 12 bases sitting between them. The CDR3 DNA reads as TGCAGCGTTGAAGACCCAGAGTCAGTCTCCTACGAGCAGTACTTC. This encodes CSVEDPESVSYEQYF.

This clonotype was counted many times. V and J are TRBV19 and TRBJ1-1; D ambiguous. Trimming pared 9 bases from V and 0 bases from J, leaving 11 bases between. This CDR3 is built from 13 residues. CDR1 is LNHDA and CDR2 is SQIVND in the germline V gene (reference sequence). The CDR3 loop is CASRPTLNTEAFF. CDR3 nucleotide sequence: TGTGCCAGCAGGCCAACTCTGAACACTGAAGCTTTCTTT.